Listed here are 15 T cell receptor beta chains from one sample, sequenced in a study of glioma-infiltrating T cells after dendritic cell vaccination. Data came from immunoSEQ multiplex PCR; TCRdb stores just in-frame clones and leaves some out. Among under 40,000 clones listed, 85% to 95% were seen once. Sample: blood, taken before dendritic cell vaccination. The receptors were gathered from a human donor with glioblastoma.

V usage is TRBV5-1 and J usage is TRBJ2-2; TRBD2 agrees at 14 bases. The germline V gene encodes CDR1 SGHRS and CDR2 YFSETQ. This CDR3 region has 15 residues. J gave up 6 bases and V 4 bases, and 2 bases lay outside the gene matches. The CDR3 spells CASSLGLAGAGELFF. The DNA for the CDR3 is TGCGCCAGCAGCCTGGGACTAGCGGGAGCCGGGGAGCTGTTTTTT.

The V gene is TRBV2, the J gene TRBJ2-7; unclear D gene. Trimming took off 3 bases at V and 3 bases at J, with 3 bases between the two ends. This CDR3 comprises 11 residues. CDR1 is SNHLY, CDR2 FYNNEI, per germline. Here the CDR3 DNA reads TGTGCCAGCAGTGACGTCTACGAGCAGTACTTC. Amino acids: CASSDVYEQYF.

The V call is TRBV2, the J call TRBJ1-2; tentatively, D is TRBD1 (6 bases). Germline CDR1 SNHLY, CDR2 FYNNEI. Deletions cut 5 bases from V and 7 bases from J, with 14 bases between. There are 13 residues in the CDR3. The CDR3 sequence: CASSITGNRGYTF. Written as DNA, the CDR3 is TGTGCCAGCAGTATAACAGGGAACCGTGGCTACACCTTC.

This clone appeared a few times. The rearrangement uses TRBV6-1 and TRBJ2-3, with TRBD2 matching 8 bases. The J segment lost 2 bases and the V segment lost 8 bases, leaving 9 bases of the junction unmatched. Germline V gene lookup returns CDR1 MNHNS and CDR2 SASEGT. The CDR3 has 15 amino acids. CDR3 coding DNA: TGTGCCAGCCTTCTGAGCGGGGGTCCCACAGATACGCAGTATTTT. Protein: CASLLSGGPTDTQYF.

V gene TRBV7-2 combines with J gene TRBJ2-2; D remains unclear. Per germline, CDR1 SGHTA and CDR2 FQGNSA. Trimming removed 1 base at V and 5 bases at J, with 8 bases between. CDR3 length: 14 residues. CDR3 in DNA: TGTGCCAGCAGCTTAGTTTCGGTAACCGGGGAGCTGTTTTTT. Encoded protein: CASSLVSVTGELFF.

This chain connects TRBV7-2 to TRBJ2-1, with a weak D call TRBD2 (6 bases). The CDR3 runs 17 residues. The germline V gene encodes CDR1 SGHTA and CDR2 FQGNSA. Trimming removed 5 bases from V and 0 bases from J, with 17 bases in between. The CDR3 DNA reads TGTGCCAGCAGCCCCAACCGACGGGGGAGCTCCTACAATGAGCAGTTCTTC. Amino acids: CASSPNRRGSSYNEQFF.

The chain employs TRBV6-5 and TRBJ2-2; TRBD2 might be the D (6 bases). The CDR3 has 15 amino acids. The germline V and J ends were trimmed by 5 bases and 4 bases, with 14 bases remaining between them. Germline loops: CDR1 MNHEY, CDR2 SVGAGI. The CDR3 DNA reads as TGTGCCAGCAGTCCGGGGGTTAGGGGCACCGGGGAGCTGTTTTTT. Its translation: CASSPGVRGTGELFF.

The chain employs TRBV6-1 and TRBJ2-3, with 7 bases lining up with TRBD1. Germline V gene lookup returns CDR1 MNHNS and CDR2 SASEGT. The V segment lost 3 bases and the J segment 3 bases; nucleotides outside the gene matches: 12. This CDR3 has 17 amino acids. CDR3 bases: TGTGCCAGCAGTGAGGGGAGACAGGGTTTGAGGACAGATACGCAGTATTTT. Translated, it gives CASSEGRQGLRTDTQYF.

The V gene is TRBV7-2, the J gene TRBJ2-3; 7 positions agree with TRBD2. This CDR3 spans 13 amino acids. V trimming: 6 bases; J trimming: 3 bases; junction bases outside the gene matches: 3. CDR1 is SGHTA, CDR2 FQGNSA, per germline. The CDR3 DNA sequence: TGTGCCAGCAGAAATAGCGGGACAGATACGCAGTATTTT. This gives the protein CASRNSGTDTQYF.

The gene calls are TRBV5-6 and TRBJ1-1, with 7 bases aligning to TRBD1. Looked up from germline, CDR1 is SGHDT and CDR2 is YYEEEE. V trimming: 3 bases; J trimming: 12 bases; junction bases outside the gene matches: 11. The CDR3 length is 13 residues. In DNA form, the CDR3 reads TGTGCCAGCAGCTCCATCAGACAGGGTATGTCTTTCTTT. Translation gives CASSSIRQGMSFF. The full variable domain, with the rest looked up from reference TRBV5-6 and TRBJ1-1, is DAGVTQSPTHLIKTRGQQVTLRCSPKSGHDTVSWYQQALGQGPQFIFQYYEEEERQRGNFPDRFSGHQFPNYSSELNVNALLLGDSALYLCASSSIRQGMSFFGQGTRLTVV.

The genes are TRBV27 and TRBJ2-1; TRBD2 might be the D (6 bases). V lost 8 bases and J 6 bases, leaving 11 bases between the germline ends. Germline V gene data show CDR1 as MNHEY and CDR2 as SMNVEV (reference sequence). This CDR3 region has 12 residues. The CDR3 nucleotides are TGTGCCAGCTTTACTAGCCGCAATGAGCAGTTCTTC. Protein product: CASFTSRNEQFF.

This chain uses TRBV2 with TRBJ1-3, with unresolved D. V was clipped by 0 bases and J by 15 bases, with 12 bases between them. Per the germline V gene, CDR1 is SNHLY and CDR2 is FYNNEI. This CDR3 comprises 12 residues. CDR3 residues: CASSEALTEEYF. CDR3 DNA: TGTGCCAGCAGTGAAGCGCTAACAGAAGAATATTTT.

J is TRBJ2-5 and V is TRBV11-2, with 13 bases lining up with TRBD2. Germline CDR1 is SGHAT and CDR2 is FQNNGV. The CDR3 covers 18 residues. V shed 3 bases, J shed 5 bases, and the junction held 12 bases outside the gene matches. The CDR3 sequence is CASSLIPGLAGAAETQYF. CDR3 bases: TGTGCCAGCAGCTTGATTCCCGGACTAGCGGGGGCCGCGGAGACCCAGTACTTC.

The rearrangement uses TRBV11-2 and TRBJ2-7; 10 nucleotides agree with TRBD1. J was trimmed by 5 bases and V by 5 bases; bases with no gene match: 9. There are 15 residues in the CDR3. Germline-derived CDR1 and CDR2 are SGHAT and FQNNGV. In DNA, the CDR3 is TGTGCCAGCAGCCCAATCCCGGGACAGGGGAACGAGCAGTACTTC. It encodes CASSPIPGQGNEQYF.

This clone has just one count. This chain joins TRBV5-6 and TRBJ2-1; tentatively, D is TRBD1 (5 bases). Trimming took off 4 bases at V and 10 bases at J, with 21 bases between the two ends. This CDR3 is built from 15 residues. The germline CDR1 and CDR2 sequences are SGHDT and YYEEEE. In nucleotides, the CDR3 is TGTGCCAGCAGCCCTACCGGGTCTGCTAGGGGAGAGCAGTTCTTC. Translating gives CASSPTGSARGEQFF.